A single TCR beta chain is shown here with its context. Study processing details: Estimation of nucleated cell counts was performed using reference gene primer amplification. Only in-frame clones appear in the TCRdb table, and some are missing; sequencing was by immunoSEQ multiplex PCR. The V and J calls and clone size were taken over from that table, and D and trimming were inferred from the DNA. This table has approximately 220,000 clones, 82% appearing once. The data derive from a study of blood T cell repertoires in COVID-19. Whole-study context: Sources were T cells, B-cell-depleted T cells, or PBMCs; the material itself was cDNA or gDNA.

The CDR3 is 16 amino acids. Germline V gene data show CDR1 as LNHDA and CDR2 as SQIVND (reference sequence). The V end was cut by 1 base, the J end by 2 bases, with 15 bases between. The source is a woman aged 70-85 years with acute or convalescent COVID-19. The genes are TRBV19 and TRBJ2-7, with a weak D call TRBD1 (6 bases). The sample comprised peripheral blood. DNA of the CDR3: TGTGCCAGTAGTATAGCTGGGGGCCTGAGAACCTACGAGCAGTACTTC. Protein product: CASSIAGGLRTYEQYF.